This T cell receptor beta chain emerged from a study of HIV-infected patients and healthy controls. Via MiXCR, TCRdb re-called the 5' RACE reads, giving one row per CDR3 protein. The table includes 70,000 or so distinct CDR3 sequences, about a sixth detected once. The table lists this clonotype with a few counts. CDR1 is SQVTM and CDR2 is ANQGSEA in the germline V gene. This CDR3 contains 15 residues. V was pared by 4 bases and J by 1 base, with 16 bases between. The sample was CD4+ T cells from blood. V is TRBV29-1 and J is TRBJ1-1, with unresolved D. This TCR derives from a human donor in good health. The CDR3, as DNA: TGCAGCGTTGTGGTGACACTCACCAGGAACACTGAAGCTTTCTTT. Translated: CSVVVTLTRNTEAFF.